The rows below give T cell receptor beta chains drawn from one sample of a study of T cell responses to AZD1222 COVID-19 vaccine. Assay used: immunoSEQ multiplex PCR; TCRdb lists only in-frame clones, some missing. Here the sample spans some 120,000 clones, more than 75% being singletons. Source: peripheral blood, taken on day 0 of AZD1222 vaccination. Every receptor here comes from an adult in good health. Each CDR3 is given with its conserved first and last residue. Fields, in order: clone size, V gene, D gene, J gene, CDR3 protein, CDR3 DNA. A D gene is named only where the DNA matches it firmly. Clone size is not always given. Where it is, it says once, few, many or a class for expanded clones.

clone size: NA; V gene: TRBV11-2; D gene: NA; J gene: TRBJ2-3; CDR3 protein: CASVHLTDTQYF; CDR3 DNA: TGTGCCAGCGTCCACCTCACAGATACGCAGTATTTT
clone size: NA; V gene: TRBV5-1; D gene: TRBD1; J gene: TRBJ1-5; CDR3 protein: CASSLGQGAGQPQHF; CDR3 DNA: TGCGCCAGCAGCCTGGGACAGGGGGCAGGGCAGCCCCAGCATTTT
clone size: once; V gene: TRBV3-1/TRBV3-2; D gene: TRBD1; J gene: TRBJ1-2; CDR3 protein: CASSQGTGGPYTF; CDR3 DNA: TGTGCCAGCAGCCAAGGGACAGGGGGCCCTTATACCTTC
clone size: NA; V gene: TRBV6-2/TRBV6-3; D gene: NA; J gene: TRBJ2-5; CDR3 protein: CASSFPPALVETQYF; CDR3 DNA: TGTGCCAGCAGTTTTCCCCCCGCTTTAGTAGAGACCCAGTACTTC
clone size: NA; V gene: TRBV7-9; D gene: NA; J gene: TRBJ1-1; CDR3 protein: CASSPAGVAEAFF; CDR3 DNA: TGTGCCAGCAGCCCGGCGGGGGTTGCTGAAGCTTTCTTT
clone size: NA; V gene: TRBV4-1; D gene: NA; J gene: TRBJ1-5; CDR3 protein: CASSQFGDYQPQHF; CDR3 DNA: TGCGCCAGCAGCCAGTTCGGGGACTATCAGCCCCAGCATTTT
clone size: once; V gene: TRBV15; D gene: NA; J gene: TRBJ2-2; CDR3 protein: CATRRQPNTGELFF; CDR3 DNA: TGTGCCACCCGTAGACAGCCGAACACCGGGGAGCTGTTTTTT
clone size: NA; V gene: TRBV28; D gene: NA; J gene: TRBJ1-2; CDR3 protein: CASRAIDSEYGYTF; CDR3 DNA: TGTGCCAGCAGAGCCATCGACAGTGAATATGGCTACACCTTC
clone size: NA; V gene: TRBV5-4; D gene: TRBD1; J gene: TRBJ1-4; CDR3 protein: CASSLQGRDEKLFF; CDR3 DNA: TGTGCCAGCAGCTTACAGGGGAGGGATGAAAAACTGTTTTTT
clone size: few; V gene: TRBV2; D gene: NA; J gene: TRBJ1-5; CDR3 protein: CASSEWGNQPQHF; CDR3 DNA: TGTGCCAGCAGTGAATGGGGCAATCAGCCCCAGCATTTT
clone size: NA; V gene: TRBV9; D gene: NA; J gene: TRBJ1-1; CDR3 protein: CASSVAGKTEAFF; CDR3 DNA: TGTGCCAGCAGCGTCGCAGGGAAGACTGAAGCTTTCTTT
clone size: NA; V gene: TRBV5-5; D gene: TRBD2; J gene: TRBJ2-1; CDR3 protein: CASTPGLAGVGPYNEQFF; CDR3 DNA: TGTGCCAGCACCCCAGGACTAGCGGGAGTAGGCCCCTACAATGAGCAGTTCTTC
clone size: NA; V gene: TRBV5-4; D gene: TRBD1; J gene: TRBJ1-6; CDR3 protein: CASSLGQGSSPLHF; CDR3 DNA: TGTGCCAGCAGCTTGGGACAGGGGAGTTCACCCCTCCACTTT
clone size: NA; V gene: TRBV3-1/TRBV3-2; D gene: NA; J gene: TRBJ2-3; CDR3 protein: CASSPTTGSTDTQYF; CDR3 DNA: TGTGCCAGCAGCCCGACGACTGGAAGCACAGATACGCAGTATTTT
clone size: once; V gene: TRBV28; D gene: NA; J gene: TRBJ1-2; CDR3 protein: CASTKPPTNYGYTF; CDR3 DNA: TGTGCCAGCACAAAACCCCCCACTAACTATGGCTACACCTTC
clone size: few; V gene: TRBV29-1; D gene: TRBD1; J gene: TRBJ1-1; CDR3 protein: CSVDRGTEAFF; CDR3 DNA: TGCAGCGTTGACAGGGGGACTGAAGCTTTCTTT
clone size: NA; V gene: TRBV29-1; D gene: NA; J gene: TRBJ1-2; CDR3 protein: CSVTDSTNYGYTF; CDR3 DNA: TGCAGCGTTACCGACAGCACTAACTATGGCTACACCTTC
clone size: NA; V gene: TRBV7-2; D gene: NA; J gene: TRBJ1-5; CDR3 protein: CASSLEPLNQPQHF; CDR3 DNA: TGTGCCAGCAGCTTAGAACCTTTGAATCAGCCCCAGCATTTT
clone size: NA; V gene: TRBV30; D gene: NA; J gene: TRBJ2-2; CDR3 protein: CAWSVELSGADGELFF; CDR3 DNA: TGTGCCTGGAGTGTAGAGTTATCGGGGGCGGACGGGGAGCTGTTTTTT
clone size: NA; V gene: TRBV28; D gene: NA; J gene: TRBJ1-5; CDR3 protein: CASSLIGGASNQPQHF; CDR3 DNA: TGTGCCAGCAGTTTAATCGGGGGGGCTAGCAATCAGCCCCAGCATTTT
clone size: NA; V gene: TRBV10-3; D gene: NA; J gene: TRBJ1-5; CDR3 protein: CAISESINQPQHF; CDR3 DNA: TGTGCCATCAGTGAGTCTATCAATCAGCCCCAGCATTTT
clone size: NA; V gene: TRBV2; D gene: TRBD2; J gene: TRBJ2-1; CDR3 protein: CASSVAGGPYNEQFF; CDR3 DNA: TGTGCCAGCAGTGTTGCGGGGGGGCCTTACAATGAGCAGTTCTTC
clone size: NA; V gene: TRBV5-6; D gene: NA; J gene: TRBJ2-2; CDR3 protein: CASSLVLGANTGELFF; CDR3 DNA: TGTGCCAGCAGCTTGGTTTTAGGGGCGAACACCGGGGAGCTGTTTTTT
clone size: NA; V gene: TRBV18; D gene: NA; J gene: TRBJ2-7; CDR3 protein: CASSPQSYEQYF; CDR3 DNA: TGTGCCAGCTCACCTCAGAGCTACGAGCAGTACTTC
clone size: NA; V gene: TRBV5-6; D gene: NA; J gene: TRBJ1-5; CDR3 protein: CASSLTVNPDQPQHF; CDR3 DNA: TGTGCCAGCAGCTTGACCGTCAATCCCGATCAGCCCCAGCATTTT
clone size: NA; V gene: TRBV7-2; D gene: TRBD2; J gene: TRBJ2-3; CDR3 protein: CASSTQREADTQYF; CDR3 DNA: TGTGCCAGCAGCACCCAGCGGGAGGCAGATACGCAGTATTTT
clone size: NA; V gene: TRBV5-6; D gene: NA; J gene: TRBJ1-6; CDR3 protein: CASSLWMGGYNSPLHF; CDR3 DNA: TGTGCCAGCAGCTTGTGGATGGGGGGATATAATTCACCCCTCCACTTT
clone size: NA; V gene: TRBV5-3; D gene: NA; J gene: TRBJ2-6; CDR3 protein: CARSSRWGYGANVLTF; CDR3 DNA: TGTGCCAGAAGCTCTAGATGGGGTTATGGGGCCAACGTCCTGACTTTC
clone size: NA; V gene: TRBV5-1; D gene: TRBD1; J gene: TRBJ2-2; CDR3 protein: CASSLASGGRPGELFF; CDR3 DNA: TGCGCCAGCAGCTTGGCCTCAGGGGGCCGTCCCGGGGAGCTGTTTTTT
clone size: NA; V gene: TRBV15; D gene: NA; J gene: TRBJ1-2; CDR3 protein: CATSRDGGPTNYGYTF; CDR3 DNA: TGTGCCACCAGCAGAGATGGAGGACCGACTAACTATGGCTACACCTTC
clone size: NA; V gene: TRBV7-2; D gene: NA; J gene: TRBJ1-6; CDR3 protein: CASTWARGNSPLHF; CDR3 DNA: TGTGCCAGCACCTGGGCCCGCGGGAATTCACCCCTCCACTTT
clone size: few; V gene: TRBV5-5; D gene: TRBD1; J gene: TRBJ1-1; CDR3 protein: CASSSDRGIDTEAFF; CDR3 DNA: TGTGCCAGCAGCTCGGACAGGGGAATAGACACTGAAGCTTTCTTT
clone size: NA; V gene: TRBV5-5; D gene: NA; J gene: TRBJ1-4; CDR3 protein: CASKTWGSTNEKLFF; CDR3 DNA: TGTGCCAGTAAAACCTGGGGGTCAACTAATGAAAAACTGTTTTTT
clone size: NA; V gene: TRBV12-3/TRBV12-4; D gene: NA; J gene: TRBJ2-3; CDR3 protein: CASSRLGDTQYF; CDR3 DNA: TGTGCCAGCAGCCGACTTGGGGATACGCAGTATTTT
clone size: NA; V gene: TRBV18; D gene: NA; J gene: TRBJ1-3; CDR3 protein: CASSPAPGATGNTIYF; CDR3 DNA: TGTGCCAGCTCACCAGCTCCGGGGGCGACTGGAAACACCATATATTTT
clone size: NA; V gene: TRBV2; D gene: TRBD1; J gene: TRBJ2-7; CDR3 protein: CASSEGTGGFYEQYF; CDR3 DNA: TGTGCCAGCAGTGAGGGGACAGGGGGCTTCTACGAGCAGTACTTC
clone size: NA; V gene: TRBV7-7; D gene: NA; J gene: TRBJ2-2; CDR3 protein: CASSSPNAGELFF; CDR3 DNA: TGTGCCAGCAGCTCCCCGAACGCCGGGGAGCTGTTTTTT
clone size: NA; V gene: TRBV10-3; D gene: NA; J gene: TRBJ2-3; CDR3 protein: CAISDPGDGPADTQYF; CDR3 DNA: TGTGCCATCAGCGACCCGGGTGATGGGCCGGCGGATACGCAGTATTTT
clone size: once; V gene: TRBV6-1; D gene: TRBD1; J gene: TRBJ1-5; CDR3 protein: CASSERTGVGNQPQHF; CDR3 DNA: TGTGCCAGCAGTGAAAGGACAGGGGTTGGGAATCAGCCCCAGCATTTT
clone size: NA; V gene: TRBV3-1/TRBV3-2; D gene: TRBD1; J gene: TRBJ2-2; CDR3 protein: CAVLTGGRTGELFF; CDR3 DNA: TGTGCCGTACTTACAGGGGGCCGGACCGGGGAGCTGTTTTTT
clone size: NA; V gene: TRBV5-1; D gene: TRBD1; J gene: TRBJ1-6; CDR3 protein: CASWTGALHSPLHF; CDR3 DNA: TGCGCCAGCTGGACAGGGGCCCTCCATTCACCCCTCCACTTT
clone size: NA; V gene: TRBV25-1; D gene: NA; J gene: TRBJ1-1; CDR3 protein: CASSDGGTEAFF; CDR3 DNA: TGTGCCAGCAGTGACGGCGGGACTGAAGCTTTCTTT
clone size: NA; V gene: TRBV5-4; D gene: NA; J gene: TRBJ1-1; CDR3 protein: CASSPGAEMNTEAFF; CDR3 DNA: TGTGCCAGCAGCCCGGGAGCGGAAATGAACACTGAAGCTTTCTTT
clone size: NA; V gene: TRBV18; D gene: NA; J gene: TRBJ2-5; CDR3 protein: CASSPSLYKYPQETQYF; CDR3 DNA: TGTGCCAGCTCACCGTCTCTATACAAGTACCCTCAAGAGACCCAGTACTTC
clone size: NA; V gene: TRBV28; D gene: NA; J gene: TRBJ2-5; CDR3 protein: CASSFMDSEETQYF; CDR3 DNA: TGTGCCAGCAGTTTCATGGACAGTGAAGAGACCCAGTACTTC
clone size: NA; V gene: TRBV7-9; D gene: TRBD1; J gene: TRBJ2-1; CDR3 protein: CATGQGVNSLVF; CDR3 DNA: TGTGCCACGGGACAGGGGGTGAATTCTCTGGTCTTC